The clone carrying this T cell receptor (beta chain) came up a few times. These data originate in a study of blood T cells in healthy people across ages. A second PCR of roughly 6 to 12 cycles used a sample-barcoded 5' primer and a J-beta primer mix. Each of the cDNA molecules was tagged by a template-switch adaptor with 12 random nucleotides. One entry per CDR3 protein, called by TCRdb with MiXCR from the 5' RACE reads. The repertoire consists of 1,500,000 or so distinct CDR3 sequences, with 35% to 45% occurring once and the leading ten covering around 4%. CDR3 length: 15 residues. Germline CDR1 reads MNHEY; CDR2 reads SVGAGI. The V and J ends lost 4 bases and 11 bases, in that order; junction bases with no gene match: 11.

The sample was blood. This sequence joins TRBV6-5 and TRBJ2-5, with 12 bases matching TRBD2. The sequence was collected from a woman in her late teens or twenties in good health. The CDR3: CASSWTSGDMDEQYF. The CDR3 nucleotides read TGTGCCAGCAGTTGGACTAGCGGGGATATGGATGAGCAGTACTTC.